This is a list of T cell receptor beta chains from one sample in a study of blood T cell repertoires in COVID-19. This table comes from immunoSEQ multiplex PCR, and its TCRdb copy is limited to in-frame clones, with some not included. Seen here are under 350,000 clones, around 85% observed once, and the top ten hold around 4%. Sequencing was performed on PBMCs or T cells enriched from blood (not recorded which). The receptors come from a woman aged 40-49 years with acute COVID-19. Both conserved end residues are part of each CDR3. A D gene is named only where the DNA matches it firmly. A row's size may be missing; if present it is once, few, many or a size class.

TRBJ2-1,.,.,TRBV7-3,TGTGCCAGCAGCTTAACGGTTAAGGAGTCAGAGCAGTTCTTC,CASSLTVKESEQFF
TRBJ2-1,.,.,TRBV7-2,TGTGCCAGCAGCCATAGCGGAGAGCAGTTCTTC,CASSHSGEQFF
TRBJ1-2,.,TRBD1,TRBV5-1,TGCGCCAGCAGCTCGCAACAGGGGTCCCCGTCTGCCTATGGCTACACCTTC,CASSSQQGSPSAYGYTF
TRBJ1-4,.,.,TRBV10-3,TGTGCCATCAGTGAGTCTTCTGGGCTTGGAGAAAAACTGTTTTTT,CAISESSGLGEKLFF
TRBJ2-7,.,.,TRBV13,TGTGCCAGCAGCGAGTTAGGAGGGCTCTACGAGCAGTACTTC,CASSELGGLYEQYF
TRBJ1-5,.,TRBD1,TRBV27,TGTGCCAGCAGTTTACCCCAGGAGTTCGGACAGGGGCTTCGGCCCCAGCATTTT,CASSLPQEFGQGLRPQHF
TRBJ1-1,once,TRBD1,TRBV5-1,TGCGCCAGCAGCTCTGCGCCGGACAGGGGGTCGGGTGAAGCTTTCTTT,CASSSAPDRGSGEAFF
TRBJ2-6,once,.,TRBV6-5,TGTGCCAGCCTAACCTACGGGGCCAACGTCCTGACTTTC,CASLTYGANVLTF
TRBJ2-1,.,.,TRBV7-2,TGTGCCAGCAGCTTTCGACAGGCCGCCAGTCGTGATGAGCAGTTCTTC,CASSFRQAASRDEQFF
TRBJ1-3,.,.,TRBV7-4,TGTGCCAGCAGCTCACGGGACACCGTTCTCTCTGGAAACACCATATATTTT,CASSSRDTVLSGNTIYF
TRBJ1-1,.,TRBD1,TRBV12-3/TRBV12-4,TGTGCCAGCAGTCACGACAGGGACACTGAAGCTTTCTTT,CASSHDRDTEAFF
TRBJ1-1,.,TRBD1,TRBV3-1/TRBV3-2,TGTGCCAGCAGCCTACAGGGGATTGACACTGAAGCTTTCTTT,CASSLQGIDTEAFF
TRBJ2-2,.,TRBD2,TRBV15,TGTGCCACCAGCAGAGATCTAGCGGGAGGTGTCACGGCCGGGGAGCTGTTTTTT,CATSRDLAGGVTAGELFF
TRBJ2-1,.,.,TRBV18,TGTGCCAGCTCACAACCCCGTCCCGGGGGCAATGAGCAGTTCTTC,CASSQPRPGGNEQFF
TRBJ1-1,.,.,TRBV3-1/TRBV3-2,TGTGCCAGCAGCCAAGTTGGAGGGCACGCTGAAGCTTTCTTT,CASSQVGGHAEAFF
TRBJ1-6,.,TRBD1,TRBV27,TGTGCCAGCGGCAGGGGGAGTAATTCACCCCTCCACTTT,CASGRGSNSPLHF
TRBJ2-7,.,TRBD1,TRBV19,TGTGCCAGTAGTATAGGGGGACAGTTCTACGAGCAGTACTTC,CASSIGGQFYEQYF
TRBJ1-1,.,TRBD1,TRBV19,TGTGCCAGTAGTATAGCTTTTGGGACAGGAGACACTGAAGCTTTCTTT,CASSIAFGTGDTEAFF
TRBJ1-3,.,TRBD1,TRBV28,TGTGCCAGCAGCTCCCTCGGGACAGGGTCTGGAAACACCATATATTTT,CASSSLGTGSGNTIYF
TRBJ1-1,.,.,TRBV5-4,TGTGCCAGCAGCGGCCGGGGGACTGAAGCTTTCTTT,CASSGRGTEAFF
TRBJ2-2,.,.,TRBV5-1,TGCGCCAGCAGCTCCGAGGCGGGCACCGGGGAGCTGTTTTTT,CASSSEAGTGELFF
TRBJ1-5,.,.,TRBV6-2/TRBV6-3,TGTGCCAGCAGTTTCAGGGTTGGAAGCAATCAGCCCCAGCATTTT,CASSFRVGSNQPQHF
TRBJ1-6,.,.,TRBV19,TGTGCCAGTAGTATAGTCCTGACATCTACAGGGAGCAATTCACCCCTCCACTTT,CASSIVLTSTGSNSPLHF
TRBJ1-1,.,.,TRBV7-2,TGTGCCAGCAGCTTAGTCCAAACTCCGAACACTGAAGCTTTCTTT,CASSLVQTPNTEAFF
TRBJ2-3,.,.,TRBV9,TGTGCCAGCAGCGTAGAGGTAGCGGACGTCGATACGCAGTATTTT,CASSVEVADVDTQYF
TRBJ1-1,.,.,TRBV7-7,TGTGCCAGCAGCTCAAACTTGAACACTGAAGCTTTCTTT,CASSSNLNTEAFF
TRBJ2-2,.,.,TRBV5-4,TGTGCCAGCAGCTTGAAACAGACGAACACCGGGGAGCTGTTTTTT,CASSLKQTNTGELFF
TRBJ1-1,few,.,TRBV9,TGTGCCAGCAGCCCTAGGACGGACATGAACACTGAAGCTTTCTTT,CASSPRTDMNTEAFF
TRBJ1-6,few,.,TRBV6-5,TGTGCCAGCAGACCTCAGGGGTACGGACCCCTCCACTTT,CASRPQGYGPLHF
TRBJ2-7,.,.,TRBV7-2,TGTGCCAGCAGCTTAGACCCTAGCGCCATCTCCTACGAGCAGTACTTC,CASSLDPSAISYEQYF
TRBJ1-6,.,.,TRBV2,TGTGCCAGCAGACCGGGGGGTCCACCCCTCCACTTT,CASRPGGPPLHF
TRBJ2-4,.,.,TRBV9,TGTGCCAGCAGCGCAACAGGCGGCCGATCAGCCAAAAACATTCAGTACTTC,CASSATGGRSAKNIQYF
TRBJ1-3,.,.,TRBV5-5,TGTGCCAGCAGCTTACTCGCGACAGCCGGAAACACCATATATTTT,CASSLLATAGNTIYF
TRBJ1-3,.,.,TRBV6-7,TGTGCCAGCAACCTCGGGGGGAACTCTGGAAACACCATATATTTT,CASNLGGNSGNTIYF